This T cell receptor beta chain was sequenced for a study of blood T cell repertoires in COVID-19. About the research overall: Whether acute or convalescent, the COVID-19 samples came from the United States, Italy and Spain. T cells, B-cell-depleted T cells, or PBMCs provided the cDNA or gDNA that served as material.

Per the original data handling: Estimates of nucleated cell counts were drawn from the amplification of reference gene primers. Only in-frame clones appear in the TCRdb table, and some are missing; sequencing was by immunoSEQ multiplex PCR. The DNA was the basis for D and trimming; V, J and clone size are from that table. This sample has approximately 100,000 clones, with roughly 86% found just once. V lost 5 bases, J lost 6 bases, and 10 bases lay in between. The CDR3 consists of 13 residues. Germline CDR1 and CDR2: MDHEN and SYDVKM. The receptor was derived from a woman aged 25 to 39 with acute or convalescent COVID-19. V gene TRBV28 combines with J gene TRBJ2-2; D is perhaps TRBD1 (6 bases). The sequencing input was peripheral blood. CDR3 in DNA: TGTGCCAGCAGTCCCCAGGGGCCCGGGGAGCTGTTTTTT. It is translated as CASSPQGPGELFF.